A few counts support the clone carrying this T cell receptor (beta chain). These data belong to a study of cytomegalovirus exposure and HLA in healthy donors. 60 Vbeta and 13 Jbeta primers were used in PCR. Using immunoSEQ multiplex PCR, the repertoire was profiled, and TCRdb retains in-frame clones only, with some absent. This table holds around 150,000 clones, approximately 72% found once. Germline V gene data show CDR1 as LGHNA and CDR2 as YNFKEQ. Unmatched junction bases numbered 10, after V lost 1 base and J lost 8 bases. CDR3 length: 16 amino acids. The chain uses TRBV4-2 and TRBJ1-2; 10 bases are a match to TRBD1. This clonotype was sampled from a woman aged 60-70 years in good health and CMV-seronegative. Sequenced: PBMCs. The chain's CDR3 is CASSQGGTGDLGGYTF. The CDR3 nucleotides are TGTGCCAGCAGCCAAGGAGGGACAGGGGACCTCGGGGGCTACACCTTC.